The 29 T cell receptor beta chains presented below share a single source sample, sequenced in a study of cytomegalovirus exposure and HLA in healthy donors. PCR employed 60 Vbeta and 13 Jbeta primers. The data were produced by immunoSEQ multiplex PCR, yet TCRdb's version contains in-frame clones alone and is incomplete. This sample's table has around 50,000 clones. Sample: PBMCs. Source of these receptors: a young woman in good health and CMV-seropositive.

This rearrangement joins TRBV19 to TRBJ2-1; 7 nucleotides agree with TRBD2. Germline V gene data show CDR1 as LNHDA and CDR2 as SQIVND (reference sequence). The CDR3 has 15 amino acids. The ends lost 1 base at V and 5 bases at J; junction bases unmatched: 5. The DNA for the CDR3 is TGTGCCAGTAGTATAGTATCGGGGGGAGACAATGAGCAGTTCTTC. Protein product: CASSIVSGGDNEQFF.

The rearrangement joins TRBV6-1 to TRBJ1-4; no definite D call. The CDR3 covers 12 residues. CDR1 MNHNS and CDR2 SASEGT come from the germline V gene. V shed 5 bases and J shed 8 bases, with 9 bases lying between them. The CDR3 nucleotides read TGTGCCAGCAGTAACAGTGGCGAAAAACTGTTTTTT. Its translation is CASSNSGEKLFF.

The chain is built from TRBV6-5 and TRBJ2-7; unclear D gene. Germline loops: CDR1 MNHEY, CDR2 SVGAGI. This CDR3 spans 12 amino acids. V was shortened by 6 bases and J by 7 bases, with 13 bases between the two germline ends. The CDR3 DNA follows: TGTGCCAGCAGCCCACGGCCGGGTGAGCAGTACTTC. Its translation: CASSPRPGEQYF.

This chain links TRBV19 with TRBJ2-1; 11 positions agree with TRBD2. V shed 7 bases and J 8 bases; nucleotides not matched to a gene: 7. This CDR3 is 14 amino acids long. Germline CDR1 LNHDA, CDR2 SQIVND (reference sequence). The CDR3 loop reads CASKLAGVSDEQFF. CDR3 bases: TGTGCCAGTAAACTAGCGGGGGTATCGGATGAGCAGTTCTTC.

The V call is TRBV4-2, the J call TRBJ1-6, with D unresolved. V was pared by 1 base and J by 0 bases, with 13 bases between. The CDR3 is made up of 18 amino acids. Germline V gene sequence: CDR1 LGHNA, CDR2 YNFKEQ. The CDR3, as DNA: TGTGCCAGCAGCCAAGGAGCGGACCGGAGCTCCTATAATTCACCCCTCCACTTT. It specifies CASSQGADRSSYNSPLHF.

As DNA, the CDR3 is TGTGCCAGCAGCTCGAGCAGGGATCGTTTCGGACAGCCCCAGCATTTT. Its protein product is CASSSSRDRFGQPQHF. The chain has TRBV5-6 and TRBJ1-5; possibly TRBD1 for D (5 bases). V was clipped by 3 bases and J by 7 bases, with 20 bases between them. The CDR3 is 16 residues long. Germline CDR1 and CDR2: SGHDT and YYEEEE.

V usage is TRBV29-1 and J usage is TRBJ2-7; D is possibly TRBD2 (6 bases). The CDR3 covers 13 residues. Looked up from germline, CDR1 is SQVTM and CDR2 is ANQGSEA. The V end was cut by 7 bases, the J end by 5 bases, with 18 bases between. CDR3 nucleotides: TGCAGCGCAACTCAGACTAGTGCCCACGAGCAGTACTTC. This gives the protein CSATQTSAHEQYF.

The V gene is TRBV4-2, the J gene TRBJ2-1, with D possibly matching TRBD2 (6 bases). From germline, CDR1 is LGHNA and CDR2 YNFKEQ. This CDR3 spans 13 amino acids. The germline V and J ends were trimmed by 3 bases and 11 bases, with 14 bases remaining between them. The CDR3 loop reads CASSHGTGTQQFF. In DNA, the CDR3 is TGTGCCAGCAGCCATGGCACCGGGACTCAGCAGTTCTTC.

The chain is built from TRBV19 and TRBJ2-5, with TRBD2 matching over 8 bases. V shed 5 bases and J 5 bases; nucleotides not matched to a gene: 10. There are 15 residues in the CDR3. Germline V gene data show CDR1 as LNHDA and CDR2 as SQIVND (reference sequence). The CDR3 is CASSSSGGPRETQYF. In DNA form, the CDR3 reads TGTGCCAGTAGTTCAAGCGGGGGCCCCCGGGAGACCCAGTACTTC. The full variable domain, with the rest looked up from reference TRBV19 and TRBJ2-5, is DGGITQSPKYLFRKEGQNVTLSCEQNLNHDAMYWYRQDPGQGLRLIYYSQIVNDFQKGDIAEGYSVSREKKESFPLTVTSAQKNPTAFYLCASSSSGGPRETQYFGPGTRLLVL.

The V and J genes are TRBV10-3 and TRBJ2-3; D is possibly TRBD2 (6 bases). The CDR3 contains 18 residues. Germline V lookup: CDR1 ENHRY, CDR2 SYGVKD. Trimming pared 2 bases from V and 4 bases from J, leaving 22 bases between. The CDR3 protein is CAISEAGFGSGSADTQYF. CDR3 in DNA: TGTGCCATCAGTGAGGCGGGCTTCGGTTCCGGGAGCGCAGATACGCAGTATTTT.

V usage is TRBV29-1 and J usage is TRBJ2-7; possible D gene TRBD1, 5 bases. In germline, CDR1 is SQVTM, CDR2 ANQGSEA. The CDR3 consists of 12 residues. V was clipped by 5 bases and J by 2 bases, with 10 bases between them. The CDR3 sequence: CSVSNRTYEQYF. The CDR3 DNA sequence: TGCAGCGTTAGCAACAGGACCTACGAGCAGTACTTC.

The gene calls are TRBV5-1 and TRBJ1-2; D unresolved. V was cut by 4 bases and J by 2 bases, with 12 bases left in between. The CDR3 runs to 14 residues. Germline values: CDR1 SGHRS, CDR2 YFSETQ. CDR3 coding DNA: TGCGCCAGCAGCATGACATTTTCAAACTATGGCTACACCTTC. This gives the protein CASSMTFSNYGYTF. The whole variable domain, remainder taken from reference TRBV5-1 and TRBJ1-2, is KAGVTQTPRYLIKTRGQQVTLSCSPISGHRSVSWYQQTPGQGLQFLFEYFSETQRNKGNFPGRFSGRQFSNSRSEMNVSTLELGDSALYLCASSMTFSNYGYTFGSGTRLTVV.

The chain employs TRBV2 and TRBJ1-1; D ambiguous. This CDR3 spans 14 amino acids. Germline values: CDR1 SNHLY, CDR2 FYNNEI. Trimming pared 3 bases from V and 8 bases from J, leaving 16 bases between. CDR3 DNA sequence: TGTGCCAGCAGTGACGGCGGGCCGCAAAAGGAAGCTTTCTTT. As protein: CASSDGGPQKEAFF.

The V and J genes are TRBV15 and TRBJ2-1; the match to TRBD1 covers 8 bases. The junction had 21 bases not matched to a gene; V was cut back by 4 bases and J by 7 bases. The CDR3 runs 19 residues. Germline assignment: CDR1 LNHNV and CDR2 YYDKDF (reference sequence). CDR3 amino acids: CATSIRTGRIFSGQNEQFF. CDR3 nucleotide sequence: TGTGCCACCAGCATAAGGACAGGGCGAATATTTTCCGGACAAAATGAGCAGTTCTTC.

The rearrangement uses TRBV18 and TRBJ1-1; D gene unclear. V was shortened by 1 base and J by 1 base, with 7 bases between the two germline ends. Germline CDR1 is KGHSH and CDR2 is LQKENI. CDR3 length: 14 amino acids. The CDR3 DNA reads TGTGCCAGCTCACCACAGCGGGGGAACACTGAAGCTTTCTTT. Encoded protein: CASSPQRGNTEAFF.

The chain recombines TRBV30 with TRBJ2-5; D is perhaps TRBD2 (5 bases). Trimming took 2 bases from V and 5 from J, leaving 9 bases between them. The germline V gene has CDR1 GTSNPN and CDR2 SVGIG (reference sequence). This CDR3 is 12 amino acids long. The CDR3 DNA reads TGTGCCTGGAGTCCCCTAGCCGAGACCCAGTACTTC. This encodes CAWSPLAETQYF.

This clone is classed as medium-sized by frequency. This chain joins TRBV19 and TRBJ1-5, with TRBD1 matching over 8 bases. CDR1 is LNHDA and CDR2 is SQIVND in the germline V gene (reference sequence). With V trimmed by 7 bases and J by 1 base, 6 bases remained unmatched. The CDR3 is 15 residues long. CDR3 residues: CASNPTGDSNQPQHF. CDR3 coding DNA: TGTGCCAGTAATCCGACAGGGGACAGCAATCAGCCCCAGCATTTT.

This sequence joins TRBV6-1 and TRBJ1-5; D is ambiguous. The V gene's germline CDR1 is MNHNS and CDR2 SASEGT. The ends were cut back, 3 bases at V and 3 bases at J, with 9 bases in the middle. The CDR3 totals 14 residues. This chain's CDR3 is CASSDRSANQPQHF. Written as DNA, the CDR3 is TGTGCCAGCAGTGATAGAAGTGCCAATCAGCCCCAGCATTTT.

The CDR3 nucleotides read TGTGCCAGCAGCTTGACAGGGAGCAACACTGAAGCTTTCTTT. Its protein is CASSLTGSNTEAFF. This chain links TRBV25-1 with TRBJ1-1; 7 bases are shared with TRBD1. This CDR3 comprises 14 residues. V dropped 6 bases and J dropped 2; count of bases not matched to a gene: 6. From germline, CDR1 is MGHDK and CDR2 SYGVNS.

The gene calls are TRBV5-1 and TRBJ2-7; tentatively, D is TRBD1 (5 bases). The V end was cut by 2 bases, the J end by 2 bases, with 11 bases between. The germline V gene encodes CDR1 SGHRS and CDR2 YFSETQ. The CDR3 consists of 14 residues. The CDR3 nucleotides are TGCGCCAGCAGCTTCAACAGGCCTACCTACGAGCAGTACTTC. It is translated as CASSFNRPTYEQYF. Full variable domain (missing parts from reference TRBV5-1 and TRBJ2-7): KAGVTQTPRYLIKTRGQQVTLSCSPISGHRSVSWYQQTPGQGLQFLFEYFSETQRNKGNFPGRFSGRQFSNSRSEMNVSTLELGDSALYLCASSFNRPTYEQYFGPGTRLTVT.

The chain couples TRBV6-5 to TRBJ2-5; tentative D call: TRBD2 (6 bases). The CDR3 length is 15 residues. The V gene lost 2 bases and the J gene lost 4 bases, with 14 bases spanning the gap. The V gene's germline CDR1 is MNHEY and CDR2 SVGAGI. The DNA of the CDR3 is TGTGCCAGCAGTTACGGCGGGGTGGGCAGAGAGACCCAGTACTTC. Translation: CASSYGGVGRETQYF.

The gene calls are TRBV7-9 and TRBJ2-4, with a weak D call TRBD2 (6 bases). Germline V gene lookup returns CDR1 SEHNR and CDR2 FQNEAQ (reference sequence). With 1 base removed from V and 9 bases from J, the gap between germline ends came to 13 bases. The CDR3 totals 14 residues. CDR3 in amino acids: CASSLERAIVIQYF. The CDR3 DNA follows: TGTGCCAGCAGCTTAGAGCGGGCTATAGTCATTCAGTACTTC.

J is TRBJ1-1 and V is TRBV7-9; D is perhaps TRBD1 (6 bases). Germline V CDR1 and CDR2: SEHNR, FQNEAQ (reference sequence). CDR3 size: 15 residues. V lost 4 bases and J lost 3, with 15 bases in between. The CDR3 is CASSSTGGLYTEAFF. CDR3 sequence (DNA): TGTGCCAGCAGCTCCACGGGGGGGCTGTACACTGAAGCTTTCTTT.

The J gene is TRBJ2-5, the V gene TRBV19; 7 positions match TRBD2. The CDR3 spans 11 residues. CDR1 is LNHDA and CDR2 is SQIVND in the germline V gene (reference sequence). Germline trimming cut 2 bases from V and 9 bases from J; bases unmatched to any gene: 0. CDR3: CASSISGAQYF. DNA of the CDR3: TGTGCCAGTAGTATAAGCGGGGCCCAGTACTTC.

This chain uses TRBV29-1 with TRBJ2-6; D may be TRBD2 (6 bases). The V gene lost 0 bases and the J gene lost 1 base, with 16 bases spanning the gap. The CDR3 totals 18 residues. CDR1 and CDR2 from the germline V gene are SQVTM and ANQGSEA. In DNA, the CDR3 is TGCAGCGTTGAAGATCCCACCCGGAGGGCATCTGGGGCCAACGTCCTGACTTTC. It yields the protein CSVEDPTRRASGANVLTF. The full variable domain, completed using reference TRBV29-1 and TRBJ2-6, is SAVISQKPSRDICQRGTSLTIQCQVDSQVTMMFWYRQQPGQSLTLIATANQGSEATYESGFVIDKFPISRPNLTFSTLTVSNMSPEDSSIYLCSVEDPTRRASGANVLTFGAGSRLTVL.

V gene TRBV5-5 combines with J gene TRBJ2-7, with D tentatively TRBD1 (6 bases). This CDR3 contains 16 residues. V was shortened by 4 bases and J by 0 bases, with 17 bases between the two germline ends. In germline, CDR1 is SGHKS, CDR2 YYEKEE (reference sequence). In DNA, the CDR3 is TGTGCCAGCAGCCCACCCGGGACACTGAGCTCCTACGAGCAGTACTTC. Its translation is CASSPPGTLSSYEQYF.

This chain joins TRBV5-1 and TRBJ2-3, with TRBD2 matching over 10 bases. CDR1 is SGHRS and CDR2 is YFSETQ in the germline V gene. The CDR3 is made up of 15 amino acids. Trimming removed 2 bases from V and 2 bases from J; junction bases left unmatched: 2. Here the CDR3 DNA reads TGCGCCAGCAGCTTCCTAGCGGGGGCCACAGATACGCAGTATTTT. As protein: CASSFLAGATDTQYF.

V and J are TRBV7-9 and TRBJ2-7; possible D gene TRBD2, 5 bases. This CDR3 is 14 amino acids long. Germline lookup yields CDR1 SEHNR and CDR2 FQNEAQ (reference sequence). V lost 1 base, J lost 9 bases, and 16 bases lay in between. The CDR3 here is CASSLGSTTSSQYF. CDR3 DNA: TGTGCCAGCAGCTTAGGGTCGACTACCTCTTCGCAGTACTTC.

V and J are TRBV11-2 and TRBJ2-2, with D tentatively TRBD1 (6 bases). The CDR3 consists of 15 residues. Trimming cost V 0 bases and J 5 bases, with 10 bases left between them. Germline CDR1 and CDR2: SGHAT and FQNNGV. In DNA, the CDR3 is TGTGCCAGCAGCTTAGAGGGGGCAAGAACCGGGGAGCTGTTTTTT. Translation: CASSLEGARTGELFF.